The subject of this entry is one TCR beta chain. Assay: immunoSEQ multiplex PCR; the TCRdb copy retains only in-frame clones and omits some. The repertoire has about 230,000 clones, over 65% of them found once; the top ten carry approximately 2.6%. This sample stems from a study of blood T cell repertoires in COVID-19. Germline assignment: CDR1 WNHNN and CDR2 SYGVQD (reference sequence). V trimming: 6 bases; J trimming: 2 bases; junction bases outside the gene matches: 9. The CDR3 spans 15 residues. The origin of this receptor is a woman between 70 and 85 years old with active or convalescent COVID-19. V usage is TRBV10-1 and J usage is TRBJ1-1, with 7 bases fitting TRBD1. The sequencing input was peripheral blood. CDR3 amino acids: CASSYHRGFNTEAFF. As DNA, the CDR3 is TGCGCCAGCAGCTACCACAGGGGTTTTAACACTGAAGCTTTCTTT.